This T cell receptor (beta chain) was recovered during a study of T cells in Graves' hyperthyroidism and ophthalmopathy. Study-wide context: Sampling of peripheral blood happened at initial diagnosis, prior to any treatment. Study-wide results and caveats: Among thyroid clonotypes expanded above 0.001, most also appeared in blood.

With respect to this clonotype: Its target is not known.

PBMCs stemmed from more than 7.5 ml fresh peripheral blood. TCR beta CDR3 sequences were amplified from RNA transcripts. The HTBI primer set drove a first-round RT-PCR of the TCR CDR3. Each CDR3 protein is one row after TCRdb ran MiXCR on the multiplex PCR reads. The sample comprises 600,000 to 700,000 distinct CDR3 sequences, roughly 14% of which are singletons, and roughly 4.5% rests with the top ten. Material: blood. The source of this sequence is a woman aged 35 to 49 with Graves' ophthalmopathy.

The CDR3 loop reads CASSFFEDEQYF. As DNA, the CDR3 is TGTGCCAGCTCCTTCTTTGAGGACGAGCAGTACTTC. This rearrangement joins TRBV18 to TRBJ2-7; no clear D gene. V was cut by 6 bases and J by 5 bases, with 11 bases left in between. CDR1 and CDR2 from the germline V gene are KGHSH and LQKENI. This CDR3 comprises 12 residues.